This TCR beta chain was obtained from a study of human T cells and chemical hapten exposure. For the study at large: Per-sample TCR yield variability stemmed mainly from small pooled library volume differences.

Using its own MiXCR run on the RACE reads, TCRdb lists one record per CDR3 protein. The repertoire holds 250,000 or so distinct CDR3 sequences, with just under 8% as singletons. Study-wide results and limits: Patch test score was positively correlated with the counts of PT1 expanded TCRs. Alopecia was present in the donors, so their immune response may differ from healthy people's.

A few counts support this clonotype. Its antigen is unknown. Time point indicated: pre-sensitization, week 0. Indicated treatment: therapeutic diphenylcyclopropenone sensitization with weekly scalp DPC. Unmatched junction bases numbered 4, after V lost 2 bases and J lost 4 bases. The CDR3 spans 15 residues. The V gene's germline CDR1 is SGHRS and CDR2 YFSETQ. The receptor was isolated from a man younger than 30 with alopecia areata. Some clones in this sample may be carry-over from other donors' samples. The chain recombines TRBV5-1 with TRBJ2-1, with 9 nucleotides matching TRBD1. The material sequenced was whole blood, taken in connection with sensitization to the hapten diphenylcyclopropenone (DPC). The CDR3 loop is CASSLRDRDYNEQFF. CDR3 DNA sequence: TGCGCCAGCAGCTTACGGGACAGGGATTACAATGAGCAGTTCTTC.